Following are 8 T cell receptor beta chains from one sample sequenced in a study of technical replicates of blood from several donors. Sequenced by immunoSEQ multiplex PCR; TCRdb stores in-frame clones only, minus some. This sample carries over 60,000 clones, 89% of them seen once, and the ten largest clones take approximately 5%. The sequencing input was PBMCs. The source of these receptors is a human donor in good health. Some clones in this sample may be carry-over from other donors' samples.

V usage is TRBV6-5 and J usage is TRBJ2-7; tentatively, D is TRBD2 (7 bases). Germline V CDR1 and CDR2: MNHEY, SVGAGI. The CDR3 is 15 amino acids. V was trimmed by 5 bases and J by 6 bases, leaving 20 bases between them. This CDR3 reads CASSPSRLAGAEQYF. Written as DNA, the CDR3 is TGTGCCAGCAGTCCCTCTCGGCTCGCGGGGGCCGAGCAGTACTTC.

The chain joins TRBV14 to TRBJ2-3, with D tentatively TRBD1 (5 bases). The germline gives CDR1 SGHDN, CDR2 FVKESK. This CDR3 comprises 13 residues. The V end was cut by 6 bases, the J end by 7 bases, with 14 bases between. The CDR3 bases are TGTGCCAGCAGAGGTCAGGGAAAAAATACGCAGTATTTT. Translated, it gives CASRGQGKNTQYF.

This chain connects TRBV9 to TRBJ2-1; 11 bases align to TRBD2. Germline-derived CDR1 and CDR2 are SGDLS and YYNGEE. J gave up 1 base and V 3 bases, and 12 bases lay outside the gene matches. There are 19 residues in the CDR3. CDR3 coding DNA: TGTGCCAGCAGCGCCCGACTAGCGGGAACACCGGGGTCCTACAATGAGCAGTTCTTC. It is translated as CASSARLAGTPGSYNEQFF.

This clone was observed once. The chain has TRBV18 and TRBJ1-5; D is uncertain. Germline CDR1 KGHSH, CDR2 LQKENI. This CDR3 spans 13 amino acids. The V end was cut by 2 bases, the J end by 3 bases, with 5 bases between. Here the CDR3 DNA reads TGTGCCAGCTCACCAGAACTCAATCAGCCCCAGCATTTT. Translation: CASSPELNQPQHF.

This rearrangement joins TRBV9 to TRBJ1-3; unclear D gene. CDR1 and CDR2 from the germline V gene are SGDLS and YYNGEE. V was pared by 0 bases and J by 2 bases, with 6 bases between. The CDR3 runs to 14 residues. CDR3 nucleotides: TGTGCCAGCAGCGTAGAGGCGGCTGGAAACACCATATATTTT. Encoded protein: CASSVEAAGNTIYF.

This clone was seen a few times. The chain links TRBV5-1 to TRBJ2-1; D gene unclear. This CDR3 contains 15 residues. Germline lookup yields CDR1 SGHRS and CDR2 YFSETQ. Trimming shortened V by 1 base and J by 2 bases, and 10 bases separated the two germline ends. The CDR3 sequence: CASSLSGQAYNEQFF. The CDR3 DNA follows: TGCGCCAGCAGCTTGTCTGGGCAGGCCTACAATGAGCAGTTCTTC.

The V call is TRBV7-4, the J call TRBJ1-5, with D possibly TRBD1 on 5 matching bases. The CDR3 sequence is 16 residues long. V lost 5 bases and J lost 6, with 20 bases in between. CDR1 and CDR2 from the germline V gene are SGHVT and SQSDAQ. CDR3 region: CASSQTLDGTRQPQHF. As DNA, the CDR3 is TGTGCCAGCAGCCAAACCCTGGACGGGACTCGTCAGCCCCAGCATTTT.

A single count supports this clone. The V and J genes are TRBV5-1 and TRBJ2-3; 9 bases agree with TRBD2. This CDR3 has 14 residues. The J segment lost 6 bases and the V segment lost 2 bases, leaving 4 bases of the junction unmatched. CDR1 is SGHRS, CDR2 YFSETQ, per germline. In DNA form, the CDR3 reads TGCGCCAGCAGCTTTGGGACTAGCCTCGATACGCAGTATTTT. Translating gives CASSFGTSLDTQYF.